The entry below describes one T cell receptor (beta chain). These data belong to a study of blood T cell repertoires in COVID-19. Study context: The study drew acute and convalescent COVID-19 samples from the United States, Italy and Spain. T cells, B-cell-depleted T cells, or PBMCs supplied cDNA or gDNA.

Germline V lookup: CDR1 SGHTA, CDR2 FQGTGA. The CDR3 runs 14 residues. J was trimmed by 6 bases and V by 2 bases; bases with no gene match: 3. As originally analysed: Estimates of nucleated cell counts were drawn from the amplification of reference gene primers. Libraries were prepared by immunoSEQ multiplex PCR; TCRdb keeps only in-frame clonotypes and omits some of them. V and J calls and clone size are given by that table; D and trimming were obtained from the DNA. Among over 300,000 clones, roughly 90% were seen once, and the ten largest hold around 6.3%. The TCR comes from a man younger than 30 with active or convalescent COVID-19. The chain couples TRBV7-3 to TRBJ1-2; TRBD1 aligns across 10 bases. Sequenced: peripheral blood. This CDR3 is CASSLGGTGDGYTF. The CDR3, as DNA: TGTGCCAGCAGCTTAGGTGGGACAGGGGATGGCTACACCTTC.